A selection of T cell receptor beta chains follows, all from one sample in a study of cytomegalovirus exposure and HLA in healthy donors. Some clones are missing from TCRdb's copy, which holds only in-frame ones; the method was immunoSEQ multiplex PCR. Altogether about 200,000 clones are present, around 76% being singletons, with the ten largest covering approximately 6.5%. The source material was PBMCs. The receptor source for this set is a man aged 35 to 55 in good health and CMV-seropositive. The CDR3 runs from the conserved cysteine through the conserved F or W. Each record gives: J gene, V gene, clone size, D gene, CDR3 protein, CDR3 DNA. The D gene is left open where the match is weak. Not every row has a clone size; where given, it reads once, few, many or a size class.

TRBJ1-1 | TRBV4-1 | - | - | CASSWGGMNTEAFF | TGCGCCAGCAGCTGGGGAGGCATGAACACTGAAGCTTTCTTT
TRBJ2-5 | TRBV5-5 | - | - | CASSLRGNQETQYF | TGTGCCAGCAGCTTGCGGGGGAACCAAGAGACCCAGTACTTC
TRBJ1-2 | TRBV19 | - | TRBD1 | CASSQDRVGYTF | TGTGCCAGTAGTCAGGACAGGGTTGGCTACACCTTC
TRBJ2-1 | TRBV11-3 | - | TRBD2 | CASSLNSGSMREQFF | TGTGCCAGCAGCTTAAATAGCGGGAGTATGCGTGAGCAGTTCTTC
TRBJ2-3 | TRBV7-2 | - | - | CASSLGDPPTDSGRDF | TGTGCCAGCAGCTTAGGGGATCCCCCAACGGATTCGGGCAGGGATTTT
TRBJ2-5 | TRBV27 | - | - | CASSTGTSASETQYF | TGTGCCAGCAGTACGGGGACATCCGCCAGTGAGACCCAGTACTTC
TRBJ2-7 | TRBV9 | once | - | CASSASLSSYEQYF | TGTGCCAGCAGCGCCTCGCTATCCTCCTACGAGCAGTACTTC
TRBJ2-7 | TRBV5-1 | - | TRBD2 | CASSLPRTSGYEQYF | TGCGCCAGCAGCTTACCCAGGACTAGCGGCTACGAGCAGTACTTC
TRBJ1-1 | TRBV19 | - | TRBD1 | CASRQGTGAEAFF | TGTGCCAGTAGACAGGGGACGGGCGCTGAAGCTTTCTTT
TRBJ2-5 | TRBV7-7 | - | - | CASRTGARETQYF | TGTGCTAGCAGAACGGGAGCGCGAGAGACCCAGTACTTC
TRBJ1-5 | TRBV7-2 | - | TRBD1 | CASSLAGQGPVGINSNQPQHF | TGTGCCAGCAGCTTAGCGGGACAGGGACCGGTGGGCATTAATAGCAATCAGCCCCAGCATTTT
TRBJ2-2 | TRBV29-1 | - | - | CGCRLFAGELFF | TGCGGGTGTAGACTTTTCGCCGGGGAGCTGTTTTTT
TRBJ2-3 | TRBV27 | - | - | CASSLGVGTDTQYF | TGTGCCAGCAGTTTGGGAGTTGGAACAGATACGCAGTATTTT
TRBJ2-2 | TRBV27 | once | - | CASSLQAGDTGELFF | TGTGCCAGCAGTTTACAGGCAGGGGACACCGGGGAGCTGTTTTTT
TRBJ1-1 | TRBV18 | - | - | CASSGKSEAEAFF | TGTGCCAGCTCCGGAAAGTCCGAGGCTGAAGCTTTCTTT
TRBJ2-5 | TRBV19 | - | - | CASSDYAGETQYF | TGTGCCAGTAGTGACTATGCCGGGGAGACCCAGTACTTC
TRBJ2-5 | TRBV5-4 | - | - | CASSLGRQETQYF | TGTGCCAGCAGCTTAGGGAGACAAGAGACCCAGTACTTC
TRBJ2-1 | TRBV5-4 | - | - | CASRGLSSGSSYNEQFF | TGTGCCAGCAGGGGCTTGAGTAGCGGATCCTCCTACAATGAGCAGTTCTTC
TRBJ1-5 | TRBV2 | - | TRBD1 | CASSGTGEHQPQHF | TGTGCCAGCAGTGGGACAGGGGAGCATCAGCCCCAGCATTTT
TRBJ2-7 | TRBV4-1 | - | TRBD1 | CASSTDRGHYEQYF | TGCGCCAGCAGCACGGACAGGGGCCACTACGAGCAGTACTTC
TRBJ2-5 | TRBV5-1 | few | TRBD2 | CASSLTTSGQETQYF | TGCGCCAGCAGCTTGACGACTAGCGGGCAAGAGACCCAGTACTTC
TRBJ2-1 | TRBV11-2 | - | TRBD2 | CASSFGLVEGWQFF | TGTGCCAGCAGCTTCGGACTAGTCGAGGGTTGGCAGTTCTTC
TRBJ2-5 | TRBV6-5 | - | - | CASSYNRRGETQYF | TGTGCCAGCAGTTATAATCGCCGGGGAGAGACCCAGTACTTC
TRBJ2-1 | TRBV25-1 | - | - | CASSEQDRYYNEQFF | TGTGCCAGCAGTGAACAGGACAGATACTACAATGAGCAGTTCTTC